This TCR beta chain originates from a study of T cells after yellow fever vaccination (dated by TCRdb to about 2019). With regard to the full study: The SMART-Seq v4 Ultra Low Input RNA kit was used to prepare libraries from fractions with low cell numbers. Bulk PBMC replicates and cell subsets were isolated from blood drawn at multiple timepoints before and after both primary and secondary immunization. To track T-cell clones before and after primary and booster YFV17D yellow fever vaccination, bulk TCR alpha and beta repertoires were sequenced longitudinally. The cohort comprised two healthy male donors, one aged 18 to 30 and one aged 30 to 40 years. Overall study outcomes, separate from this receptor: Compared with the primary T-cell response, the secondary T-cell response was faster but weaker, reaching its peak on day 5 rather than on day 15. Because only a couple of donors were included in the study, the extent to which the findings can be generalized is limited. FACS-sorted repertoires could contain abundant contaminating clonotypes from the bulk population, so computational filtering was required. After the booster, most of the clones that had expanded following primary vaccination were detected again (roughly 96% of CD4 and more than 85% of CD8), which suggests that memory was broadly maintained. A small fraction of clonotypes appeared in both the CD4 and CD8 compartments, likely as a result of convergent recombination.

Read against the paper, the sample's treatment or condition label means: live attenuated yellow fever vaccine strain. At every blood-draw timepoint, two biological replicates of bulk PBMCs were collected. PBMCs were isolated from peripheral blood using a standard Ficoll-Paque protocol. RNA was extracted with TriZol from bulk PBMCs, CD4 and CD8 fractions, and dextramer-positive and dextramer-negative fractions. This clonotype occurred many times. No antigen is known for it. The record has no base qualities; no much larger clone is one base away. The CDR3 numbers 12 residues from cysteine through phenylalanine. CDR3 DNA only is kept here, 36 bases in frame from base 1. The germline V gene specifies KGHDR as CDR1 and SFDVKD as CDR2. V and J are trimmed by 2 bases and 14 bases, and the gene matches miss 4 bases of the junction. Sequenced on an Illumina NovaSeq 6000. Synthesis of TCR cDNA relied on 5'RACE template switching, a step that introduced a universal primer site along with unique molecular identifiers. Priming of cDNA synthesis was performed from both the TCR alpha and TCR beta constant segments. Libraries were amplified in two PCR steps, with sample barcodes and sequencing adapters added in the second step. Sequencing of the libraries was done on either Illumina HiSeq 2500 (2x100 bp) or NovaSeq (2x150 bp). The authors' pipeline ran thus. MIGEC handled demultiplexing of reads and collapsing into UMI consensus sequences, while MiXCR performed V(D)J alignment. Using edgeR on replicate PBMC samples, clonotypes were called vaccine-responding if FDR was below 0.01 and the log2 fold change was above 5 up to day 15. Each bulk clonotype was labeled CD4 or CD8 based on which sequenced repertoire, CD4 or CD8, contained the clonotype at higher abundance. TCRdb reanalyzed the raw reads on its own, using fastp at Q25 for trimming and MiXCR for clone calling, and kept in-frame beta chains. Rows are combined by CDR3 protein, so each entry shows the most common genes and DNA. None of the V and J calls come from the authors' own analysis; TCRdb made them. For this sample the table gives over 300,000 distinct CDR3 sequences, of which more than 3% were detected only once. The ten biggest clones cover about 20% of the sample.

The chain was built from TRBV24-1 and TRBJ1-4, and TRBD1 matches 7 of the central bases. The sequence was obtained from a man aged 18 to 30 who received the YFV17D yellow fever vaccine. Sequencing was performed on PBMCs, taken on the day of the yellow fever booster vaccination. The encoded CDR3 is CATSDSSGQLFF. The DNA sequence is given as TGTGCCACCAGTGATTCATCGGGACAGCTGTTTTTT.